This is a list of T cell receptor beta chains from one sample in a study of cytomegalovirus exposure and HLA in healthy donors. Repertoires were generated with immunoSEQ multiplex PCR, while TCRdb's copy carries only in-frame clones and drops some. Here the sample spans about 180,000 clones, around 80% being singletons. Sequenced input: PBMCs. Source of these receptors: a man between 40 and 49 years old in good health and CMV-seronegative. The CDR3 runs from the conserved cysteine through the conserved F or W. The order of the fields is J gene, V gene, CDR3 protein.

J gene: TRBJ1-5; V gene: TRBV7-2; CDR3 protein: CASSPGGGNQPQHF
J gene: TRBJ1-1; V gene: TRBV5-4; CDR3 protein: CASSLASGTLNTEAFF
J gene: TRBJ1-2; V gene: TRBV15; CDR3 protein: CATSRDQGANYGYTF
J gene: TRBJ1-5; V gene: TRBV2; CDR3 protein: CASSETRKMSQPQHF
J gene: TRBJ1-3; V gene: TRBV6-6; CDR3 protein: CASSYSTASGNTIYF
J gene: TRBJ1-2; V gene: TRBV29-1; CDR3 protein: CSAEGTGAYGYTF
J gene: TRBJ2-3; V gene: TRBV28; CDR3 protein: CASSLLGGWTDTQYF
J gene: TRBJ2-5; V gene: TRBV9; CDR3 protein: CASSVGSSGGARQETQYF
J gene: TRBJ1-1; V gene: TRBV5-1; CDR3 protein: CASSLDTVNTEAFF
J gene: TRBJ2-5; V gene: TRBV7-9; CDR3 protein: CASGGLTSGRQETQYF
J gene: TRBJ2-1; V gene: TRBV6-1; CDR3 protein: CASKGSGGPGNEQFF
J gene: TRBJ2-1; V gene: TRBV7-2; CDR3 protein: CASSSLAGGSVEQFF
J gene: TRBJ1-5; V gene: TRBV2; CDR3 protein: CASSGTGGGQPQHF
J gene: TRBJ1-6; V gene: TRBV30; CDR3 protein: CAWRGEVNSPLHF
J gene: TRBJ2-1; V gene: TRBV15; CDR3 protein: CATSRELNRAINEQFF
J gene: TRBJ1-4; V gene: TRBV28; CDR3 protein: CASTPFGRDEKLFF
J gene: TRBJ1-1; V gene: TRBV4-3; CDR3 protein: CASSQDKGFTEAFF
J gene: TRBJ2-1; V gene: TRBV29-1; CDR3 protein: CSVETGQGGNEQFF
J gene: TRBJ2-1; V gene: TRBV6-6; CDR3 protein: CASSLSGGLYNEQFF
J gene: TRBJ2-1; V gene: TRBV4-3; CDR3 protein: CASSQDISGEYNEQFF
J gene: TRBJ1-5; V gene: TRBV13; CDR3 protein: CASSGESNQPQHF
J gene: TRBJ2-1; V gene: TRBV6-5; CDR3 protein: CATRAEVRGRNEQFF
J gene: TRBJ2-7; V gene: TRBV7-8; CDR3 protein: CASSPSGLAYEQYF
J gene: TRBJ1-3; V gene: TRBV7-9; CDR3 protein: CASSGGQFTGNTIYF
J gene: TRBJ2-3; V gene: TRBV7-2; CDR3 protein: CASSPGLASDTQYF
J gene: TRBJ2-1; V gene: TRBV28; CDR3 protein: CASSSQVLWFF
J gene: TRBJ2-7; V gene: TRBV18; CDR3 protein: CASSPIGQGSEQYF
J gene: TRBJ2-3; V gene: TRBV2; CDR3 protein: CASMGLAGADTQYF
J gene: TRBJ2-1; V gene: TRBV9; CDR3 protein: CASSVGPLAGPAYNEQFF
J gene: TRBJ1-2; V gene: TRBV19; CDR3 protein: CASRNLEGRGIYGYTF
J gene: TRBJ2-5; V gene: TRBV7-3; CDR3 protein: CASSSGQRETQYF
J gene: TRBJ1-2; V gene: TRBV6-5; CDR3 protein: CASRRREASGGYTF
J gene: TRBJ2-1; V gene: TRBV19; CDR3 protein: CASRVTGGSNEQFF
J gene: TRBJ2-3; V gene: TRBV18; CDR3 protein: CASSLESTDTQYF
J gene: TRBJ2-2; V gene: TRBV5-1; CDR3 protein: CASSLFLTGELFF
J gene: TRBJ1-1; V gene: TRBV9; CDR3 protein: CASSVDPGGTEAFF
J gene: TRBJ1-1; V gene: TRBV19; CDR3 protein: CASKGQGTEAFF
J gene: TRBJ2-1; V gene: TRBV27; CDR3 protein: CASSFSGAYYNEQFF
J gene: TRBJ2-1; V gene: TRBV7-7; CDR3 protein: CASSLGGGNEQFF
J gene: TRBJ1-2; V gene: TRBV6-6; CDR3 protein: CANSPSGTPVDGYTF
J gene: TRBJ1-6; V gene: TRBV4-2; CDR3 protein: CATKTESSYNSPLHF
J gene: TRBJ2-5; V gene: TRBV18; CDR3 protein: CASSPGGTGIRETQYF
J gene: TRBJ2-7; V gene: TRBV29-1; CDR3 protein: CSTRNDRVGSYEQHF
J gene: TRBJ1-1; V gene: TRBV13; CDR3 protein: CASSSLIVEAFF
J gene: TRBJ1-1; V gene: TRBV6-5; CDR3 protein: CASSYYGIQATEAFF
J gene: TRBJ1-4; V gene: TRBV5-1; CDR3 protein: CASSLGRGVTNEKLFF
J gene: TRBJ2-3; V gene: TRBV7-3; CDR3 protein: CASSRSGGASDTQYF
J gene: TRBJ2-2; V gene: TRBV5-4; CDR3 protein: CASSLELRAGELFF
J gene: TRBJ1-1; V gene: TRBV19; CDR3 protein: CASKWGTGLYLNTEAFF
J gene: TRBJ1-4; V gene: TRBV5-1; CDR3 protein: CASSLETGEKLFF
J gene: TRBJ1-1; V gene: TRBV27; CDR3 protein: CASSPTDRLNTEAFF
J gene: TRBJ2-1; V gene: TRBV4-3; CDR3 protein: CASSQQRSSNYEQFF
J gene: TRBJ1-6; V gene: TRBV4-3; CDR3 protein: CASSQGGGRSPLHF
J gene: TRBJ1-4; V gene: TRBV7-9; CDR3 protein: CAGGDEVTNEKLFF
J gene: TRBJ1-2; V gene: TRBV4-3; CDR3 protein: CASSQDNSLGQYRLGYTF
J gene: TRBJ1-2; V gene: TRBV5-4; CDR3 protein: CASSQSPGTGISYGYTF